This T cell receptor (beta chain) originates from a study of response to subunit inactivated influenza vaccine. Findings and limits, study-wide: A suggestion made by the authors is that each seasonal influenza vaccination recruits few new T cells.

This clonotype was counted only a few times. The antigen is undetermined. From the RT-PCR reads, TCRdb called clonotypes with MiXCR, one entry per CDR3 protein. The sample records about 530,000 distinct CDR3 sequences, 10% to 15% being singletons. The CDR3 consists of 14 residues. CDR1 and CDR2 (germline): ENHRY, SYGVKD. Unmatched junction bases numbered 7, after V lost 6 bases and J lost 6 bases. This chain uses TRBV10-3 with TRBJ1-5, with TRBD1 matching 8 bases. Sample: PBMCs from blood, taken about 40 days after vaccination. The receptor was isolated from a man aged 45-65 years who received an inactivated influenza vaccine. CDR3: CAISDDRGGQPQHF. The CDR3, as DNA: TGTGCCATCAGCGATGACAGGGGAGGTCAGCCCCAGCATTTT.